Following are 27 T cell receptor beta chains from one sample sequenced in a study of metastatic and nonmetastatic thyroid tumors. TCRdb re-analyzed the PCR reads through MiXCR. The sample yields tens of thousands of clones, about a sixth seen once. Patients were all untreated before their thyroid surgery. Sequencing input: blood. Source of these receptors: a male donor with papillary thyroid cancer or a benign thyroid nodule (not recorded which). Some clones in this sample may be carry-over from other donors' samples.

Relative to its sample, this clone is medium-sized. This chain joins TRBV11-3 and TRBJ2-2; D assignment may be TRBD1 or TRBD2 (5 bases each). This CDR3 is built from 15 residues. Deletions cut 0 bases from V and 4 bases from J, with 9 bases between. The germline gives CDR1 SGHNT, CDR2 YENEEA. The CDR3 is CASSLDPGLTGELFF. CDR3 in DNA: TGTGCCAGCAGCTTAGATCCGGGGCTCACCGGGGAGCTGTTTTTT. Full variable domain (rest looked up from reference TRBV11-3 and TRBJ2-2): EAGVVQSPRYKIIEKKQPVAFWCNPISGHNTLYWYLQNLGQGPELLIRYENEEAVDDSQLPKDRFSAERLKGVDSTLKIQPAELGDSAVYLCASSLDPGLTGELFFGEGSRLTVL.

This clone was detected many times. The CDR3 spells CASSATGSSYEQYF. The CDR3 DNA follows: TGCGCCAGCAGCGCCACTGGGAGCTCCTACGAGCAGTACTTC. V usage is TRBV5-1 and J usage is TRBJ2-7; D perhaps matches TRBD2 (5 bases). CDR1 SGHRS and CDR2 YFSETQ come from the germline V gene. V was cut by 4 bases and J by 0 bases, with 11 bases left in between. CDR3 length equals 14 residues.

Many counts were recorded for this clone. J is TRBJ2-3 and V is TRBV6-4, with 9 bases matching TRBD2. Unmatched junction bases numbered 3, after V lost 0 bases and J lost 2 bases. The CDR3 sequence is 16 residues long. Germline CDR1 is MRHNA and CDR2 is SNTAGT. Here the CDR3 reads CASSDSTSGDTDTQYF. For the CDR3, the DNA is TGTGCCAGCAGTGACTCGACTAGCGGAGACACAGATACGCAGTATTTT.

This clone was picked up many times. The chain employs TRBV19 and TRBJ2-7, with 7 positions matching TRBD2. V shed 10 bases and J 3 bases; nucleotides not matched to a gene: 15. Per the germline V gene, CDR1 is LNHDA and CDR2 is SQIVND (reference sequence). This CDR3 contains 15 residues. The CDR3 loop is CATSTRGDLNYEQYF. CDR3 nucleotide sequence: TGTGCCACCTCAACCCGGGGGGACCTGAACTACGAGCAGTACTTC.

This clone has more than one count but fewer than ten. The chain carries TRBV19 and TRBJ2-7; D not certain. Deletions cut 6 bases from V and 7 bases from J, with 22 bases between. This CDR3 is built from 15 residues. Germline CDR1 and CDR2: LNHDA and SQIVND (reference sequence). The CDR3 DNA is TGTGCCAGTAGCCCTGCCGCACGGGCCGAGGTAGAGCAGTACTTC. Amino acid sequence: CASSPAARAEVEQYF.

This clone was seen ten or more times. The V gene is TRBV10-3, the J gene TRBJ2-6; a weak D match, TRBD1 (6 bases). Trimming shortened V by 10 bases and J by 1 base, and 17 bases separated the two germline ends. Germline values: CDR1 ENHRY, CDR2 SYGVKD. CDR3 length: 16 residues. The CDR3 region is CATLQGSSSGANVLTF. CDR3 coding DNA: TGTGCCACCCTGCAGGGGTCTTCGTCTGGGGCCAACGTCCTGACTTTC.

In this sample, this clone turned up many times. The V call is TRBV12-3 or TRBV12-4, the J call TRBJ1-2; no definite D call. CDR3 length: 13 residues. V was shortened by 5 bases and J by 7 bases, with 14 bases between the two germline ends. The CDR3 DNA reads TGTGCCAGCAGTACCCGAGGTCACGCTGGCTACACCTTC. Translated, it gives CASSTRGHAGYTF.

The chain uses TRBV6-2 or TRBV6-3 and TRBJ2-7; 9 bases are a match to TRBD2. The CDR3 totals 15 residues. Germline assignment: CDR1 MNHEY and CDR2 SVGEGT. With 2 bases clipped from V and 2 bases from J, the junction kept 4 bases outside the gene matches. The CDR3 DNA reads TGTGCCAGCAGTTACAACCCTAGCGGGACCTACGAGCAGTACTTC. Translation: CASSYNPSGTYEQYF.

On this clone: Germline is not matched at one junction end, which may reflect a read error. V gene TRBV5-1 combines with J gene TRBJ2-7; perhaps TRBD1 as D (5 bases). The CDR3 sequence is 15 residues long. Germline CDR1 reads SGHRS; CDR2 reads YFSETQ. The CDR3: CASSLGSGLGYEQYF. DNA of the CDR3: TGTGCCAGCAGCTTGGGGTCAGGGTTGGGGTACGAGCAGTACTTC.

This clone was counted between two and nine times. At one of its ends the junction is not consistent with the germline gene, which may arise from a read error. The rearrangement joins TRBV27 to TRBJ2-2, with D possibly matching TRBD2 (5 bases). CDR3 size: 15 residues. Germline loops: CDR1 MNHEY, CDR2 SMNVEV (reference sequence). The CDR3 sequence: CASSPYRKNTGDLFF. In nucleotides, the CDR3 is TGTGCCAGCAGCCCTTACAGAAAGAACACCGGGGATCTGTTTTTT.

In this sample, this clone turned up many times. The V gene is TRBV6-1, the J gene TRBJ2-3; D not resolved. Germline-derived CDR1 and CDR2 are MNHNS and SASEGT. The V gene lost 2 bases and the J gene lost 6 bases, with 27 bases spanning the gap. The CDR3 has 19 amino acids. This CDR3 reads CASSERNFGYSRLGDTQYF. The CDR3 coding sequence is TGTGCCAGCAGTGAACGCAACTTTGGGTATTCTCGTCTAGGGGATACGCAGTATTTT.

This clone was picked up a small number of times. The chain has TRBV6-1 and TRBJ1-2; 9 nucleotides align to TRBD1. CDR1 is MNHNS and CDR2 is SASEGT in the germline V gene. Trimming at V came to 4 bases and at J to 10 bases, leaving 7 bases not matched to a gene. This CDR3 spans 13 amino acids. For the CDR3, the DNA is TGTGCCAGCAGTGCCGGGACAGGGTCTGTCTACACCTTC. As protein: CASSAGTGSVYTF.

The chain is built from TRBV15 and TRBJ2-7; 7 nucleotides match TRBD1. The CDR3 has 15 residues. Germline CDR1 and CDR2: LNHNV and YYDKDF (reference sequence). The V segment lost 0 bases and the J segment 4 bases; nucleotides outside the gene matches: 6. The CDR3 DNA sequence: TGTGCCACCAGCAGAGATAGGGGGCCGGGGTACGAGCAGTACTTC. Protein product: CATSRDRGPGYEQYF.

This clone showed up just a few times. J is TRBJ1-4 and V is TRBV14; D is uncertain. The V gene's germline CDR1 is SGHDN and CDR2 FVKESK. V dropped 4 bases and J dropped 5 bases, with 17 bases sitting between them. This CDR3 is 16 amino acids long. The CDR3 nucleotides read TGTGCCAGCAGCCGACCAGGCGGAGGGTCGAATGAAAAACTGTTTTTT. It encodes CASSRPGGGSNEKLFF.

Many counts were recorded for this clone. This chain joins TRBV7-3 and TRBJ2-5; 8 positions agree with TRBD2. The CDR3 totals 15 residues. The V segment lost 3 bases and the J segment 1 base; nucleotides outside the gene matches: 4. Germline CDR1 SGHTA, CDR2 FQGTGA. CDR3 DNA sequence: TGTGCCAGCAGCTTTCAGCGGGGGACCCAAGAGACCCAGTACTTC. This codes for CASSFQRGTQETQYF. Full variable domain (rest looked up from reference TRBV7-3 and TRBJ2-5): GAGVSQTPSNKVTEKGKYVELRCDPISGHTALYWYRQSLGQGPEFLIYFQGTGAADDSGLPNDRFFAVRPEGSVSTLKIQRTERGDSAVYLCASSFQRGTQETQYFGPGTRLLVL.

This clone has ten or more counts. This chain connects TRBV5-6 to TRBJ2-7, with a weak D call TRBD1 (6 bases). The CDR3 is 14 amino acids. Trimming cost V 4 bases and J 4 bases, with 15 bases left between them. Germline loops: CDR1 SGHDT, CDR2 YYEEEE. The CDR3 coding sequence is TGTGCCAGCAGCCCTACAGGGTCGAGGTACGAGCAGTACTTC. Protein product: CASSPTGSRYEQYF.

This clone has ten or more counts. The chain uses TRBV3-1 and TRBJ2-5; no clear D gene. The CDR3 totals 13 residues. The ends were cut back, 6 bases at V and 2 bases at J, with 10 bases in the middle. The V gene's germline CDR1 is LGHDT and CDR2 YNNKEL (reference sequence). This CDR3 is CASSLPPQETQYF. DNA for the CDR3: TGTGCCAGCAGTCTACCCCCGCAAGAGACCCAGTACTTC.

This clone has a handful of counts. The junction does not match germline at one end; this may be a read error. Other DNA sequences from this sample encode an identical CDR3 as well. The chain joins TRBV7-8 to TRBJ1-2; D is possibly TRBD1 (5 bases). There are 14 residues in the CDR3. Germline loops: CDR1 SGHVS, CDR2 FQNEAQ. CDR3 amino acids: CASSSRSGNYGYTF. The CDR3 bases are TGTGCAAGCAGCTCACGCTCAGGGAACTATGGCTACACATTC.

This clone is labeled as medium-sized. The chain employs TRBV6-2 or TRBV6-3 and TRBJ1-5; unclear D gene. This CDR3 has 16 amino acids. Looked up from germline, CDR1 is MNHEY and CDR2 is SVGEGT. The germline V and J ends were trimmed by 7 bases and 2 bases, with 18 bases remaining between them. This chain's CDR3 is CASNRMTGFGNQPQHF. The CDR3 DNA sequence: TGTGCCAGCAACAGAATGACGGGGTTTGGCAATCAGCCCCAGCATTTT.

Turning to this clone: A junction boundary mismatches the germline segment, possibly from a read error. V and J are TRBV18 and TRBJ2-7, with TRBD1 matching over 7 bases. Germline V gene sequence: CDR1 KGHSH, CDR2 LQKENI. The CDR3 is made up of 15 amino acids. The CDR3 sequence is CANSPERGRGYERYF. CDR3 nucleotides: TGTGCCAACTCACCAGAAAGGGGGCGAGGCTACGAGCGGTACTTC.

As for this clone: At one of its ends the junction is not consistent with the germline gene, which may arise from a read error. V usage is TRBV7-9 and J usage is TRBJ2-5; 7 bases match TRBD1. CDR1 and CDR2 from the germline V gene are SEHNR and FQNEAQ (reference sequence). This CDR3 contains 14 residues. This CDR3 is CVSSPTTGVEAQYF. The CDR3 DNA is TGTGTCAGCAGCCCAACCACAGGGGTTGAGGCCCAGTACTTC.

This clone came up many times. J is TRBJ2-1 and V is TRBV24-1; D not certain. The CDR3 loop spans 17 amino acids. CDR1 and CDR2 from the germline V gene are KGHDR and SFDVKD. V lost 4 bases and J lost 0, with 15 bases in between. CDR3 in DNA: TGTGCCACCAGTGACGGACCCACCCAAAGCTCCTACAATGAGCAGTTCTTC. Amino acids: CATSDGPTQSSYNEQFF.

This clone was observed many times. V is TRBV4-1 and J is TRBJ1-1; D remains unclear. With 0 bases removed from V and 9 bases from J, the gap between germline ends came to 8 bases. Germline V gene lookup returns CDR1 MGHRA and CDR2 YSYEKL. The CDR3 extends over 12 amino acids. The CDR3 region has the DNA TGCGCCAGCAGCCAAGATGCCCAGAAAGCTTTCTTT. It translates to CASSQDAQKAFF.

This sequence joins TRBV19 and TRBJ2-1; a weak D match, TRBD2 (6 bases). Trimming left V 5 bases short and J 14 bases short, with 13 bases between. The CDR3 totals 11 residues. Germline V lookup: CDR1 LNHDA, CDR2 SQIVND (reference sequence). The CDR3 sequence is CASSGWEAEFF. The CDR3 coding sequence is TGTGCCAGTAGTGGGTGGGAGGCAGAGTTCTTC.

The table lists this clone with many counts. The chain recombines TRBV7-9 with TRBJ1-1; D ambiguous. Deletions cut 3 bases from V and 2 bases from J, with 7 bases between. The length of the CDR3 is 13 residues. The germline gives CDR1 SEHNR, CDR2 FQNEAQ (reference sequence). CDR3 sequence: CASSFSENTEAFF. In DNA form, the CDR3 reads TGTGCCAGCAGCTTCTCAGAAAACACTGAAGCTTTCTTT.

As concerns this clone: A read error may account for a junction end that differs from germline. V usage is TRBV11-3 and J usage is TRBJ2-7; no clear D gene. This CDR3 has 12 residues. Per germline, CDR1 SGHNT and CDR2 YENEEA. The CDR3 coding sequence is TGTGCCAGTAGCTTGAGTATCTACGAGCAGTACTTC. As protein: CASSLSIYEQYF. The whole variable domain, remainder taken from reference TRBV11-3 and TRBJ2-7, is EAGVVQSPRYKIIEKKQPVAFWCNPISGHNTLYWYLQNLGQGPELLIRYENEEAVDDSQLPKDRFSAERLKGVDSTLKIQPAELGDSAVYLCASSLSIYEQYFGPGTRLTVT.

Many counts were recorded for this clone. The chain couples TRBV20-1 to TRBJ2-5, with D unclear. This CDR3 comprises 14 residues. V was pared by 1 base and J by 2 bases, with 11 bases between. The germline V gene has CDR1 DFQATT and CDR2 SNEGSKA (reference sequence). The CDR3 sequence is CSARGKAVQETQYF. The CDR3 DNA sequence: TGCAGTGCTAGAGGTAAAGCAGTACAAGAGACCCAGTACTTC.